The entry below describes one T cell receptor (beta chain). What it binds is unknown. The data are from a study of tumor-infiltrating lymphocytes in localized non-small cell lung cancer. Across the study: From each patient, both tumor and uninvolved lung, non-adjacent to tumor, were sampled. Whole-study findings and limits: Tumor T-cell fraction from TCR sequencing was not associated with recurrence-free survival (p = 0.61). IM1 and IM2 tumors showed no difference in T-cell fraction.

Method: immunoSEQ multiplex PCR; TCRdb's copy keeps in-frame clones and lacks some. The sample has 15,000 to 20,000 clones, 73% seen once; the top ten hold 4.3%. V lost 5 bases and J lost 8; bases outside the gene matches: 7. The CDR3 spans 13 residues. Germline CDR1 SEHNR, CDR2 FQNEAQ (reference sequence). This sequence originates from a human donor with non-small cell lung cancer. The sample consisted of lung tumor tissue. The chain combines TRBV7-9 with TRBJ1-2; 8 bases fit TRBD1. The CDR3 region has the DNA TGTGCCAGCAGCAGAGGGACAGGAGAAGGCTACACCTTC. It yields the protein CASSRGTGEGYTF.